Listed here are 18 T cell receptor beta chains from one sample, sequenced in a study of beta chain features in type 1 diabetes. Reverse transcription of all isolated RNA meant that expressed TCRB transcripts were sequenced. Assay: immunoSEQ multiplex PCR; the TCRdb copy retains only in-frame clones and omits some. The sample comprises about 290,000 clones, around 7.8% of which are singletons, and approximately 0.93% rests with the top ten. The specimen was central memory CD4+ T cells from blood. These receptor sequences come from a woman younger than 35 in good health.

This clone was seen repeatedly, ten times or more. V usage is TRBV7-9 and J usage is TRBJ2-5; 8 bases agree with TRBD2. There are 13 residues in the CDR3. Trimming removed 4 bases from V and 4 bases from J; junction bases left unmatched: 2. The germline CDR1 and CDR2 sequences are SEHNR and FQNEAQ (reference sequence). DNA of the CDR3: TGTGCCAGCAGCTCCGGGGGGGGAGAGACCCAGTACTTC. Its protein is CASSSGGGETQYF.

The chain has TRBV29-1 and TRBJ2-3, with TRBD2 as a possible D gene (6 bases). CDR1 SQVTM and CDR2 ANQGSEA come from the germline V gene. The V and J ends lost 3 bases and 3 bases respectively, with 13 bases between them. The CDR3 extends over 14 amino acids. CDR3 sequence reads: CSVDREIGTDTQYF. DNA for the CDR3: TGCAGCGTTGACCGGGAGATTGGGACAGATACGCAGTATTTT.

The chain joins TRBV19 to TRBJ1-2, with TRBD1 matching 7 bases. The V segment lost 3 bases and the J segment 5 bases; nucleotides outside the gene matches: 3. The CDR3 is made up of 13 amino acids. CDR1 and CDR2 (germline): LNHDA, SQIVND (reference sequence). CDR3 amino acids: CASSMSGQYGYTF. The CDR3 bases are TGTGCCAGTAGTATGTCGGGACAGTATGGCTACACCTTC.

V and J are TRBV7-2 and TRBJ2-7, with 10 positions matching TRBD2. The length of the CDR3 is 16 residues. J lost 2 bases, V lost 5 bases, and 9 bases had no gene match. CDR1 is SGHTA, CDR2 FQGNSA, per germline. The CDR3 spells CASSPIKREGTYEQYF. The CDR3 coding sequence is TGTGCCAGCAGCCCAATCAAGCGGGAGGGGACCTACGAGCAGTACTTC.

This clone has a handful of counts. The rearrangement joins TRBV5-4 to TRBJ2-3; no reliable D call. The germline V gene encodes CDR1 SGHNT and CDR2 YYREEE (reference sequence). The CDR3 covers 16 residues. V shed 4 bases and J shed 0 bases, with 15 bases lying between them. The CDR3: CASSRLSQRSTDTQYF. CDR3 coding DNA: TGTGCCAGCAGCCGACTTAGCCAGAGAAGCACAGATACGCAGTATTTT.

This chain connects TRBV20-1 to TRBJ2-3, with D possibly TRBD1 on 6 matching bases. Germline CDR1 reads DFQATT; CDR2 reads SNEGSKA (reference sequence). Trimming left V 2 bases short and J 6 bases short, with 6 bases between. The CDR3 has 11 amino acids. CDR3 in amino acids: CSARRGDTQYF. CDR3 DNA: TGCAGTGCTAGAAGGGGGGATACGCAGTATTTT.

V is TRBV6-1 and J is TRBJ2-7; D assignment may be TRBD1 or TRBD2 (7 bases each). The CDR3 contains 13 residues. The V end was cut by 11 bases, the J end by 2 bases, with 16 bases between. Germline V lookup: CDR1 MNHNS, CDR2 SASEGT. The DNA of the CDR3 is TGTGCCCTTCGGGGGGACAGCACCTACGAGCAGTACGTC. Its protein product is CALRGDSTYEQYV.

This clone has just a few counts. The gene calls are TRBV6-5 and TRBJ1-5; 10 bases are shared with TRBD1. The CDR3 runs to 14 residues. Per the germline V gene, CDR1 is MNHEY and CDR2 is SVGAGI. The ends lost 7 bases at V and 6 bases at J; junction bases unmatched: 6. CDR3 sequence reads: CASIKGQGTQPQHF. CDR3 nucleotides: TGTGCCAGCATCAAGGGACAGGGGACTCAGCCCCAGCATTTT.

This clone was detected a few times. The V call is TRBV5-1, the J call TRBJ2-3; TRBD2 is a possible D gene (5 bases). Germline values: CDR1 SGHRS, CDR2 YFSETQ. The V and J ends lost 0 bases and 5 bases respectively, with 10 bases between them. This CDR3 region has 14 residues. The CDR3 bases are TGCGCCAGCAGCTTGGACGGGGTTGGAGATACGCAGTATTTT. Protein sequence: CASSLDGVGDTQYF.

This clone was seen more than once but under ten times. The V gene is TRBV5-4, the J gene TRBJ2-3; D remains unclear. Trimming stripped 1 base from V and 2 bases from J, with 8 bases between. CDR1 and CDR2 (germline): SGHNT, YYREEE (reference sequence). CDR3 length: 14 amino acids. The CDR3 nucleotides read TGTGCCAGCAGCTTGATGGAGTCCACAGATACGCAGTATTTT. This translates into CASSLMESTDTQYF.

This clone showed up just a few times. This rearrangement joins TRBV15 to TRBJ2-7, with 9 bases matching TRBD1. Germline CDR1 and CDR2: LNHNV and YYDKDF (reference sequence). There are 13 residues in the CDR3. J gave up 6 bases and V 8 bases, and 8 bases lay outside the gene matches. CDR3 in amino acids: CATRPGTGSEQYF. DNA of the CDR3: TGTGCCACCCGACCCGGGACAGGGTCCGAGCAGTACTTC.

This clone occurred many times. The DNA for the CDR3 is TGTGCCAGCAGCCCCTCCGGGACGAACCCCCAGCAGTACTTC. Translating it yields CASSPSGTNPQQYF. The chain joins TRBV7-2 to TRBJ2-7; TRBD1 or TRBD2 may be the D gene (5 bases each). The V and J ends lost 5 bases and 8 bases respectively, with 19 bases between them. Per germline, CDR1 SGHTA and CDR2 FQGNSA. The CDR3 spans 14 residues.

In its sample, this clone was seen many times. This sequence joins TRBV19 and TRBJ2-3, with D perhaps matching TRBD1 (6 bases). V shed 6 bases and J shed 0 bases, with 16 bases lying between them. The CDR3 has 16 amino acids. From germline, CDR1 is LNHDA and CDR2 SQIVND (reference sequence). The CDR3 sequence: CASSTGPTGSTDTQYF. Written as DNA, the CDR3 is TGTGCCAGTAGCACCGGGCCGACAGGAAGCACAGATACGCAGTATTTT.

This clone was counted only a few times. Other nucleotide sequences in the sample specify the same CDR3. The J gene is TRBJ2-6, the V gene TRBV7-9; D might be TRBD2 (6 bases). This CDR3 has 15 residues. Trimming removed 3 bases from V and 2 bases from J, with 8 bases in between. Germline CDR1 SEHNR, CDR2 FQNEAQ (reference sequence). CDR3 bases: TGTGCCAGCAGCTTGGGGGGTGCTGGGGCCAACGTCCTGACTTTC. Residues: CASSLGGAGANVLTF.

The chain links TRBV11-2 to TRBJ2-7; D unclear. V lost 1 base, J lost 2 bases, and 9 bases lay in between. The CDR3 is made up of 14 amino acids. Germline V CDR1 and CDR2: SGHAT, FQNNGV. CDR3 region: CASSLGSPTYEQYV. CDR3 sequence (DNA): TGTGCCAGCAGCTTAGGAAGCCCGACCTACGAGCAGTACGTC.

This clone was counted at least ten times. A junction end diverges from the germline sequence, so it may reflect a read error. This chain uses TRBV7-2 with TRBJ2-1; 15 positions match TRBD2. Germline V gene lookup returns CDR1 SGHTA and CDR2 FQGNSA. CDR3 size: 17 residues. In nucleotides, the CDR3 is TGTGCCAGCAGCTTAGGGGGGACTAGCGGGAGGTACAGTGAGCAGTTCTTC. Its protein product is CASSLGGTSGRYSEQFF.

This clone was observed a handful of times. The chain is built from TRBV7-9 and TRBJ1-6; D is uncertain. Trimming pared 5 bases from V and 14 bases from J, leaving 16 bases between. CDR3 length: 13 amino acids. In germline, CDR1 is SEHNR, CDR2 FQNEAQ (reference sequence). CDR3 sequence reads: CASSVLHLSSLHF. The DNA for the CDR3 is TGTGCCAGCAGCGTTCTTCATTTGAGCTCCCTCCACTTT.

The V and J genes are TRBV29-1 and TRBJ1-2, with 7 bases fitting TRBD1. Germline-derived CDR1 and CDR2 are SQVTM and ANQGSEA. This CDR3 comprises 12 residues. With 6 bases clipped from V and 8 bases from J, the junction kept 9 bases outside the gene matches. Written as DNA, the CDR3 is TGCAGCGTCTGGACACAGGGGAAAGGCTACACCTTC. It specifies CSVWTQGKGYTF.